This TCR beta chain was sequenced in a study of cytomegalovirus exposure and HLA in healthy donors. Unrecorded immune exposure was likely among donors, who were nominally healthy when sampled. 13 Jbeta primers and 60 Vbeta primers were used for the PCR. Sequencing was performed with immunoSEQ multiplex PCR; in TCRdb, only in-frame clones are kept and a portion is missing. The table lists around 99,000 clones, 80% to 85% of them singletons. Germline assignment: CDR1 LGHNA and CDR2 YSLEER. V lost 2 bases and J lost 0; bases outside the gene matches: 10. The CDR3 sequence is 18 residues long. This clone was observed a few times. Its antigen is as yet unknown. Findings and caveats of the study: As a later analysis showed, several of the most significant clusters appeared to be linked to common viral pathogens. Researchers counted 164 TCR beta chains as cytomegalovirus-associated. Later analysis identified a missense DCLRE1C variant that was linked to TCR beta V- and J-gene trimming.

The gene calls are TRBV4-3 and TRBJ1-2; 9 bases are a match to TRBD1. The sample was PBMCs. This clonotype was sampled from a woman aged 25 to 45 in good health and CMV-seronegative. This CDR3 is CASSQYRGQGRTNYGYTF. CDR3 nucleotides: TGCGCCAGCAGCCAATACCGCGGACAGGGGAGGACTAACTATGGCTACACCTTC.